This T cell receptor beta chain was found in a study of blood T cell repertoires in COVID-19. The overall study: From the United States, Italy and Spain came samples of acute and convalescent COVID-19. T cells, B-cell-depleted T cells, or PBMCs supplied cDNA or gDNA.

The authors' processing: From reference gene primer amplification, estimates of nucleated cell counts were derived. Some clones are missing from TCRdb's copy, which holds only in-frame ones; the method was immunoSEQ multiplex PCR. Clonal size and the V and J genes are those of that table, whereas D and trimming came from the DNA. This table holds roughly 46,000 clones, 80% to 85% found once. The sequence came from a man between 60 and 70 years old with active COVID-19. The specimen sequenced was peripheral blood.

The CDR3 here is CASHLSGRGEQFF. CDR3 sequence (DNA): TGTGCCAGCCATCTTAGCGGGCGGGGTGAGCAGTTCTTC. The gene calls are TRBV19 and TRBJ2-1; 7 bases are shared with TRBD2. CDR1 and CDR2 (germline): LNHDA, SQIVND (reference sequence). The CDR3 has 13 amino acids. V trimming: 9 bases; J trimming: 9 bases; junction bases outside the gene matches: 11.